This record covers a single TCR beta chain. This specimen comes from a study of T cells expressing NK-cell markers. From the 5' RACE reads, TCRdb lists one entry per CDR3 protein and no DNA. This repertoire includes some 460,000 distinct CDR3 sequences. Sequenced: blood T cells: a sorted CD56 or NKG2C T cell subset, CD4+ or CD8+ T cells, or bulk PBMC T cells (not recorded which). The sequence came from a woman aged 45-65 years in good health.

The CDR3 loop reads CASSYLGQGIVNEQFF. This rearrangement joins TRBV7-9 to TRBJ2-1; TCRdb returns TRBD1, unconfirmable since there is no DNA. The CDR3 has 16 residues. Germline lookup yields CDR1 SEHNR and CDR2 FQNEAQ (reference sequence).